Below, 24 T cell receptor beta chains from the same sample are listed, as sequenced in a study of control samples from healthy donors and cancer patients. Assay used: immunoSEQ multiplex PCR; TCRdb lists only in-frame clones, some missing. The table records under 110,000 clones, 80% to 90% of them present only once. The sample taken for sequencing was blood. The receptor set was obtained from a young man in good health.

The V call is TRBV24-1, the J call TRBJ2-3; TRBD2 aligns across 9 bases. The CDR3 runs 17 residues. The V gene's germline CDR1 is KGHDR and CDR2 SFDVKD. Losses at the gene ends were 7 bases for V and 3 bases for J; bases not matched to a gene: 13. The DNA for the CDR3 is TGTGCCACCAGGCCCTGCCTGGCGGGGGGGGGTACAGATACGCAGTATTTT. This gives the protein CATRPCLAGGGTDTQYF.

V gene TRBV30 combines with J gene TRBJ1-6; no clear D gene. The germline V gene encodes CDR1 GTSNPN and CDR2 SVGIG (reference sequence). Between the trimmed V and J ends, which lost 1 base and 5 bases, there was a span of 6 bases. There are 13 residues in the CDR3. The CDR3 is CAWSEGNNSPLHF. CDR3 DNA: TGTGCCTGGAGTGAAGGAAATAATTCACCCCTCCACTTT.

The rearrangement uses TRBV9 and TRBJ1-4; the D gene is possibly TRBD1 (6 bases). Trimming stripped 7 bases from V and 3 bases from J, with 13 bases between. Germline V lookup: CDR1 SGDLS, CDR2 YYNGEE. The CDR3 has 14 amino acids. The CDR3 is CASAPQGSNEKLFF. CDR3 coding DNA: TGTGCCAGCGCCCCTCAGGGGTCTAATGAAAAACTGTTTTTT. Using reference TRBV9 and TRBJ1-4 for the parts outside the CDR3, the full variable domain is DSGVTQTPKHLITATGQRVTLRCSPRSGDLSVYWYQQSLDQGLQFLIQYYNGEERAKGNILERFSAQQFPDLHSELNLSSLELGDSALYFCASAPQGSNEKLFFGSGTQLSVL.

The chain carries TRBV3-1 (or the pseudogene TRBV3-2) and TRBJ1-6, with 12 bases that match TRBD1. The germline V gene encodes CDR1 LGHDT and CDR2 YNNKEL (reference sequence). The CDR3 totals 15 residues. Germline trimming cut 3 bases from V and 10 bases from J; bases unmatched to any gene: 4. The CDR3 spells CASSHGDRGPSPLHF. In DNA form, the CDR3 reads TGTGCCAGCAGCCACGGGGACAGGGGGCCCTCACCCCTCCACTTT.

This chain joins TRBV3-1 (or the pseudogene TRBV3-2) and TRBJ2-7; D is perhaps TRBD2 (6 bases). V lost 0 bases and J lost 3, with 12 bases in between. The germline CDR1 and CDR2 sequences are LGHDT and YNNKEL (reference sequence). The CDR3 has 15 residues. The CDR3 nucleotides are TGTGCCAGCAGCCAAGATCTGGGACTGTACTACGAGCAGTACTTC. Its translation is CASSQDLGLYYEQYF.

The genes are TRBV7-9 and TRBJ2-6, with TRBD1 matching over 9 bases. The CDR3 consists of 17 residues. V dropped 4 bases and J dropped 0; count of bases not matched to a gene: 4. The V gene's germline CDR1 is SEHNR and CDR2 FQNEAQ (reference sequence). The CDR3 reads CASSWDRVLSGANVLTF. The CDR3 nucleotides are TGTGCCAGCAGCTGGGACAGGGTCCTCTCTGGGGCCAACGTCCTGACTTTC. The full variable domain, its missing parts supplied by reference TRBV7-9 and TRBJ2-6, is DTGVSQNPRHKITKRGQNVTFRCDPISEHNRLYWYRQTLGQGPEFLTYFQNEAQLEKSRLLSDRFSAERPKGSFSTLEIQRTEQGDSAMYLCASSWDRVLSGANVLTFGAGSRLTVL.

This chain uses TRBV30 with TRBJ2-5, with 7 bases identical to TRBD2. Germline values: CDR1 GTSNPN, CDR2 SVGIG (reference sequence). Trimming took 5 bases from V and 4 from J; bases not matched to a gene: 22. This CDR3 has 18 residues. The CDR3 DNA reads as TGTGCCTGGGGGGGGGATGGTAGGGGCCGATCATACCTAGAGACCCAGTACTTC. It is translated as CAWGGDGRGRSYLETQYF.

V and J are TRBV5-4 and TRBJ2-2, with TRBD1 matching 12 bases. Germline trimming cut 1 base from V and 5 bases from J; bases unmatched to any gene: 9. Germline V CDR1 and CDR2: SGHNT, YYREEE (reference sequence). This CDR3 region has 18 residues. The CDR3: CASSLPLGTGGATGELFF. Written as DNA, the CDR3 is TGTGCCAGCAGCTTGCCTCTGGGGACAGGGGGCGCAACCGGGGAGCTGTTTTTT.

This rearrangement joins TRBV10-1 to TRBJ1-3; D gene unclear. Trimming left V 0 bases short and J 0 bases short, with 9 bases between. This CDR3 contains 16 residues. CDR1 and CDR2 from the germline V gene are WNHNN and SYGVQD (reference sequence). The CDR3 is CASSESGQFSGNTIYF. As DNA, the CDR3 is TGCGCCAGCAGTGAGTCCGGGCAGTTCTCTGGAAACACCATATATTTT.

The CDR3 sequence is CASSLIYSGARYGYTF. CDR3 DNA sequence: TGTGCCAGCAGTTTAATTTATTCGGGGGCTAGATATGGCTACACCTTC. This chain joins TRBV27 and TRBJ1-2, with D perhaps TRBD1 (6 bases). CDR3 length: 16 residues. The V end was cut by 2 bases, the J end by 5 bases, with 18 bases between. Per the germline V gene, CDR1 is MNHEY and CDR2 is SMNVEV (reference sequence).

The rearrangement links TRBV30 to TRBJ1-6; no definite D call. The germline gives CDR1 GTSNPN, CDR2 SVGIG (reference sequence). The CDR3 extends over 15 amino acids. The ends were cut back, 1 base at V and 8 bases at J, with 15 bases in the middle. CDR3 DNA: TGTGCCTGGAGTGGCATTTCTTCAGGTTATTCACCCCTCCACTTT. Translated, it gives CAWSGISSGYSPLHF.

This chain links TRBV28 with TRBJ1-5; 9 positions match TRBD1. V gave up 5 bases and J gave up 12 bases; unmatched junction bases: 5. Looked up from germline, CDR1 is MDHEN and CDR2 is SYDVKM. This CDR3 region has 12 residues. The CDR3 spells CASSLGQGRQHF. Written as DNA, the CDR3 is TGTGCCAGCAGTCTCGGACAGGGGCGCCAGCATTTT. The variable domain in full, with the rest retrieved from reference TRBV28 and TRBJ1-5, is DVKVTQSSRYLVKRTGEKVFLECVQDMDHENMFWYRQDPGLGLRLIYFSYDVKMKEKGDIPEGYSVSREKKERFSLILESASTNQTSMYLCASSLGQGRQHFGDGTRLSIL.

The V and J genes are TRBV5-1 and TRBJ2-1; 9 positions agree with TRBD2. The V segment lost 0 bases and the J segment 0 bases; nucleotides outside the gene matches: 7. This CDR3 has 18 residues. Germline values: CDR1 SGHRS, CDR2 YFSETQ. The CDR3, as DNA: TGCGCCAGCAGCTTGGAAGGGACTAGCCCTACCTCCTACAATGAGCAGTTCTTC. Protein sequence: CASSLEGTSPTSYNEQFF.

Concerning this clone itself: Additional DNA sequences in this sample encode the identical CDR3. This chain links TRBV9 with TRBJ2-3; no definite D call. The CDR3 has 12 residues. Germline CDR1 and CDR2: SGDLS and YYNGEE. V was pared by 0 bases and J by 4 bases, with 3 bases between. The CDR3 is CASSVVADTQYF. For the CDR3, the DNA is TGTGCCAGCAGCGTAGTCGCAGATACGCAGTATTTT.

The chain recombines TRBV5-5 with TRBJ2-2; D may be TRBD1 (7 bases). Germline V lookup: CDR1 SGHKS, CDR2 YYEKEE (reference sequence). The CDR3 is made up of 14 amino acids. The V and J ends lost 6 bases and 8 bases respectively, with 17 bases between them. The CDR3 DNA reads as TGTGCCAGCATCCCCAGGGGGGCGTCTGGGGAGCTGTTTTTT. It translates to CASIPRGASGELFF.

This rearrangement joins TRBV5-4 to TRBJ1-2, with D hard to call. CDR1 and CDR2 from the germline V gene are SGHNT and YYREEE (reference sequence). V dropped 0 bases and J dropped 6 bases, with 6 bases sitting between them. This CDR3 contains 12 residues. The CDR3 region has the DNA TGTGCCAGCAGCTTGGCCTATGATGGCTACACCTTC. This gives the protein CASSLAYDGYTF.

In this sample, this clone turned up once. J is TRBJ1-5 and V is TRBV6-4; D unclear. The germline V and J ends were trimmed by 3 bases and 1 base, with 4 bases remaining between them. The CDR3 extends over 13 amino acids. Germline CDR1 reads MRHNA; CDR2 reads SNTAGT. The CDR3 bases are TGTGCCAGCAGTGAGAGGAGCAATCAGCCCCAGCATTTT. It codes for CASSERSNQPQHF.

The chain links TRBV5-1 to TRBJ1-1, with D tentatively TRBD1 (5 bases). Trimming pared 5 bases from V and 0 bases from J, leaving 17 bases between. Germline V gene data show CDR1 as SGHRS and CDR2 as YFSETQ. This CDR3 comprises 16 residues. The CDR3 is CASSSGLGRVNTEAFF. CDR3 DNA: TGCGCCAGCAGTTCGGGGCTGGGACGGGTGAACACTGAAGCTTTCTTT.

The J gene is TRBJ2-1, the V gene TRBV19; D ambiguous. Between the trimmed V and J ends, which lost 1 base and 7 bases, there was a span of 5 bases. Germline V gene lookup returns CDR1 LNHDA and CDR2 SQIVND (reference sequence). The CDR3 totals 12 residues. In DNA, the CDR3 is TGTGCCAGTAGTATAGGGGTTAATGAGCAGTTCTTC. This sequence encodes CASSIGVNEQFF.

The chain employs TRBV19 and TRBJ1-3; D remains ambiguous. The V gene lost 7 bases and the J gene lost 0 bases, with 10 bases spanning the gap. The germline gives CDR1 LNHDA, CDR2 SQIVND (reference sequence). This CDR3 is 14 amino acids long. CDR3 loop: CASKPSLSGNTIYF. The CDR3, as DNA: TGTGCCAGTAAACCATCGCTCTCTGGAAACACCATATATTTT.

The rearrangement uses TRBV18 and TRBJ2-3; D is possibly TRBD1 (5 bases). The CDR3 sequence is 14 residues long. V lost 0 bases to trimming and J lost 7 bases, with 11 bases between them. Germline V gene lookup returns CDR1 KGHSH and CDR2 LQKENI. The CDR3 sequence is CASSPPDQGNTQYF. For the CDR3, the DNA is TGTGCCAGCTCACCACCGGATCAGGGTAATACGCAGTATTTT.

The rearrangement joins TRBV19 to TRBJ1-2; no clear D gene. This CDR3 spans 15 amino acids. Trimming cost V 7 bases and J 8 bases, with 23 bases left between them. Germline lookup yields CDR1 LNHDA and CDR2 SQIVND (reference sequence). The CDR3 sequence: CASKPIGDTTDGYTF. CDR3 sequence (DNA): TGTGCCAGTAAACCAATCGGCGACACAACGGACGGCTACACCTTC.

The chain recombines TRBV15 with TRBJ1-2, with TRBD1 identical over 11 bases. Germline CDR1 LNHNV, CDR2 YYDKDF (reference sequence). This CDR3 is 15 amino acids long. Trimming took 2 bases from V and 8 from J; bases not matched to a gene: 7. The CDR3 region is CATSRSWDRGVGYTF. CDR3 nucleotide sequence: TGTGCCACCAGCAGATCCTGGGACAGGGGGGTCGGCTACACCTTC.

This chain links TRBV7-8 with TRBJ2-2, with TRBD2 identical over 7 bases. Germline CDR1 and CDR2: SGHVS and FQNEAQ. The junction had 4 bases not matched to a gene; V was cut back by 5 bases and J by 4 bases. This CDR3 comprises 14 residues. The CDR3 nucleotides read TGTGCCAGCAGCCCCTGGACTAGCACCGGGGAGCTGTTTTTT. As protein: CASSPWTSTGELFF.